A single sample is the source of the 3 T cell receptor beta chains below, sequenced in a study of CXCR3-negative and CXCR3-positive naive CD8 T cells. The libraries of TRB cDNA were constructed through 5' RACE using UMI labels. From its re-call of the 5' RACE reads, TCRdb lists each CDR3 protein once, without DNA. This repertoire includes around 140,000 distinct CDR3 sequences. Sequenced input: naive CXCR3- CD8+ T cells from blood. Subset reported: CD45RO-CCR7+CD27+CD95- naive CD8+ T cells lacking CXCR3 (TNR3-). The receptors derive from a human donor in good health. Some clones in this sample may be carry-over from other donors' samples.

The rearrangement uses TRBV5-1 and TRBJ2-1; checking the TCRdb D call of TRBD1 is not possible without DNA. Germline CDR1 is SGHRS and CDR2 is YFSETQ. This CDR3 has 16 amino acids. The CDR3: CASSSIGQGAYNEEFF.

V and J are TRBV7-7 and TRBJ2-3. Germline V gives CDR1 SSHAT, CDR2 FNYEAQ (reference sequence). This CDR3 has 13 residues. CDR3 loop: CASSSGWGDTQYF.

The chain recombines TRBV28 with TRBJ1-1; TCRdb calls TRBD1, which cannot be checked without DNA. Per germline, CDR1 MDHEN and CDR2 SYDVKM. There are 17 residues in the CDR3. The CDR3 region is CASSPSRGAPGNTEAFF.